This T cell receptor (beta chain) comes out of a study of blood T cell repertoires in COVID-19. As for the study in general: There were acute and convalescent COVID-19 samples, and they came from the United States, Italy and Spain.

Germline V gene lookup returns CDR1 MNHEY and CDR2 SVGEGT. V lost 2 bases and J lost 7, with 9 bases in between. CDR3 size: 14 residues. Assay: immunoSEQ multiplex PCR; the TCRdb copy retains only in-frame clones and omits some. Of 200,000 or so clones in the sample, 88% were seen once. The chain links TRBV6-2 or TRBV6-3 to TRBJ1-6; D uncertain. The sequencing input was PBMCs or T cells enriched from blood (not recorded which). The sequence was collected from a woman aged 25 to 39 who had recovered from COVID-19. The CDR3 DNA is TGTGCCAGCAGTTACAGGGAGAGAAATTCACCCCTCCACTTT. It specifies CASSYRERNSPLHF.